The clone carrying this T cell receptor beta chain was counted at least ten times. Its antigen remains unidentified. V was clipped by 4 bases and J by 6 bases; unmatched bases: 5. In germline, CDR1 is MNHEY, CDR2 SVGEGT. The CDR3 is 14 residues long. The CDR3 regions of TCR beta were amplified from RNA transcripts. The primer set for the first-round RT-PCR of the TCR CDR3 was HTBI. Each CDR3 protein is one row after TCRdb ran MiXCR on the multiplex PCR reads. This sample has 550,000 to 600,000 distinct CDR3 sequences, with approximately 15% found just once. These data come from a study of T cells in Graves' hyperthyroidism and ophthalmopathy. Findings and caveats of the study: Stable hyperthyroidism was separated from ophthalmopathy by a model based on 13 V-J features.

This TCR derives from a woman aged 18-29 years with Graves' hyperthyroidism. Sequenced material: blood. The V and J genes are TRBV6-2 or TRBV6-3 and TRBJ2-3; 9 nucleotides align to TRBD1. The CDR3 nucleotides read TGTGCCAGCAGTTTCGGGACAGGGTCCGATACGCAGTATTTT. Translating gives CASSFGTGSDTQYF.